This T cell receptor (beta chain) comes out of a study of memory CD4+ T cells and cytomegalovirus serostatus. In the study overall: This sample comes from healthy Belgian adults, fewer than 10 CMV seropositive, approximately 25 seronegative. Overall study results and limits: Of roughly 180 reported CMV TCRbeta sequences, under 80 were found in memory CD4+ repertoires.

Sequencing used immunoSEQ multiplex PCR; TCRdb keeps in-frame clones, though not all of them. The table shows approximately 52,000 clones, with roughly 80% occurring only once. V dropped 6 bases and J dropped 9 bases, with 14 bases sitting between them. The CDR3 extends over 12 amino acids. The germline CDR1 and CDR2 sequences are MDHEN and SYDVKM. The sort gate was single viable CD3+CD4+CD8-CD45RO+ cells for memory CD4+ T cells. This clone was observed a handful of times. What it binds is not known. The chain combines TRBV28 with TRBJ1-2; weak D call: TRBD1 (5 bases). Input material: memory CD4+ T cells from blood. The TCR sequence derives from an adult in good health and CMV-seronegative. The CDR3 DNA reads TGTGCCAGCAGGGGGACCGTGGTGAGCTACACCTTC. It yields the protein CASRGTVVSYTF.